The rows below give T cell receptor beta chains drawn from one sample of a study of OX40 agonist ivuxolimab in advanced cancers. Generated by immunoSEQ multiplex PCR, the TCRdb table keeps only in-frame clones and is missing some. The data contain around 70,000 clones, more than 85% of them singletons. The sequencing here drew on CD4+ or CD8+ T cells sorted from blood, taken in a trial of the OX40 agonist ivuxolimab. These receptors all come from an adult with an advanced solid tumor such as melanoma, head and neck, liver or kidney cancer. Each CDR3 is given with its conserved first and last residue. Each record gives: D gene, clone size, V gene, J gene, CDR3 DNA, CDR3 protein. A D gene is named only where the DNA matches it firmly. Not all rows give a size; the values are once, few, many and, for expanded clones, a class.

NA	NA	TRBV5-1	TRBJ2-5	TGCGCCAGCAGCTTCTGGGGTCAGGTCCAAGAGACCCAGTACTTC	CASSFWGQVQETQYF
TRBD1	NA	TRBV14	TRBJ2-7	TGTGCCGGCAGCCAAAGGGACAGCAACTCCTACGAGCAGTACTTC	CAGSQRDSNSYEQYF
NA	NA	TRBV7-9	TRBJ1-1	TGTGCCAGCAGCTTAAAGAGCGGGCGCACTGAAGCTTTCTTT	CASSLKSGRTEAFF
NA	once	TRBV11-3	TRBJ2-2	TGTGCCAGCAGCTTGGAGCAGGGTTTGGGGGAGCTGTTTTTT	CASSLEQGLGELFF
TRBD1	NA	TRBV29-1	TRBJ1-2	TGCAGCGTCACCGGGACAGGGTTTTCATATGGCTACACCTTC	CSVTGTGFSYGYTF
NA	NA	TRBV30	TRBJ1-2	TGTGCCTGGACAGAGGACTATGGCTACACCTTC	CAWTEDYGYTF
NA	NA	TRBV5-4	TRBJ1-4	TGTGCCAGCAGCTCAACGATTTCTCCGATTGCAACTAATGAAAAACTGTTTTTT	CASSSTISPIATNEKLFF
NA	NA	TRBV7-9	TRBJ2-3	TGTGCCAGCAGCTTACGGGACAGCACAGATACGCAGTATTTT	CASSLRDSTDTQYF
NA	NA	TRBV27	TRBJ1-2	TGTGCCAGCAGTCCGCTCGGGGGCGCTGGCTACACCTTC	CASSPLGGAGYTF
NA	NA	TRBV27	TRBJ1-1	TGTGCCAGCAGCCGTCCCGGGAACACTGAAGCTTTCTTT	CASSRPGNTEAFF
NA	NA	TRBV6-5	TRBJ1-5	TGTGCCAGCAGTTACTCGACGGGGAACGATCAGCCCCAGCATTTT	CASSYSTGNDQPQHF
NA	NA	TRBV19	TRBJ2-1	TGTGCCAGTAGATCCCCTGTAGAGCAGTTCTTC	CASRSPVEQFF
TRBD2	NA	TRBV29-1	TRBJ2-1	TGCAGCGTTAGCGGGGGCGTCAATGAGCAGTTCTTC	CSVSGGVNEQFF
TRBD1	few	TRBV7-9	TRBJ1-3	TGTGCCAGCACCCCGTCTGGGCGGACAGGGCCTGGAAACACCATATATTTT	CASTPSGRTGPGNTIYF
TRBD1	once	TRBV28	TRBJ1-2	TGTGCCAGCAGGGGACAGGGTATGGACTATGGCTACACCTTC	CASRGQGMDYGYTF
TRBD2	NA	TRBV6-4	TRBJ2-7	TGTGCCAGCAGTGCAGGGGGCTCGACTAGCGGGGGCCCCTACGAGCAGTACTTC	CASSAGGSTSGGPYEQYF
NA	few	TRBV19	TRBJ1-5	TGTGCCAGTAGTACCCCGACAGCCGGGGAAGGTCAGCCCCAGCATTTT	CASSTPTAGEGQPQHF
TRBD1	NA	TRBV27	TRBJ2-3	TGTGCCAGCACGGACAGGAAGGTGCAGTGGTCGCAGTATTTT	CASTDRKVQWSQYF
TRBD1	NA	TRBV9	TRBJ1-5	TGTGCCAGCAGCTTCGGACAGGGGGCCGATGGCAATCAGCCCCAGCATTTT	CASSFGQGADGNQPQHF
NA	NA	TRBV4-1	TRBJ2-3	TGCGCCAGCAGCCCCGGGGCCCCCCGGGCGGATACGCAGTATTTT	CASSPGAPRADTQYF
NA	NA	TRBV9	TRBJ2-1	TGTGCCAGCAGCGTAGCGACCGCCAACGGGGAGCAGTTCTTC	CASSVATANGEQFF
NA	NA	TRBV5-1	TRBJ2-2	TGCGCCAGCAGCTTGGAAGAAAATATCGGGGAGCTGTTTTTT	CASSLEENIGELFF
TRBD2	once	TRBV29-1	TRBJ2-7	TGCAGCGTGTCGTTAGCGGGAGGGAACGAGCAGTACTTC	CSVSLAGGNEQYF
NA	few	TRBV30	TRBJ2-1	TGTGCCTGGGGCCCCGATACGGGGACCTACAATGAGCAGTTCTTC	CAWGPDTGTYNEQFF
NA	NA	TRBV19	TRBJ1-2	TGTGCCAGTAGACGTGATCCCTCAACTAGGGGCTACACCTTC	CASRRDPSTRGYTF